The TCR beta chain described here comes from a study of T-cell reconstitution after alpha-beta-depleted transplantation in children. This clonotype was counted between two and nine times. Preparation of the TCRbeta library was carried out with unique molecular identifiers. TCRdb reprocessed the PCR reads with MiXCR, giving one entry per CDR3 protein. The sample has under 450,000 distinct CDR3 sequences; 13% are singletons. This sequence originates from a human donor who donated a stem cell graft to a child with Fanconi anemia. The source material was PBMCs, sampled from the stem cell graft.

CDR3 DNA sequence: TGTGCCAGCAGCCAAGATCTAACCAGCGGGGGGTCCGCGGTCCACGAGCAGTACTTC. Encoded protein: CASSQDLTSGGSAVHEQYF. This rearrangement joins TRBV4-2 to TRBJ2-7, with 9 bases that match TRBD2. With 0 bases clipped from V and 5 bases from J, the junction kept 17 bases outside the gene matches. Germline assignment: CDR1 LGHNA and CDR2 YNFKEQ. The CDR3 is made up of 19 amino acids.